This T cell receptor beta chain was sequenced during a study of blood T cell repertoires in COVID-19. Whole-study context: The origin of the acute and convalescent COVID-19 samples was the United States, Italy and Spain.

As processed by the authors: Cell counts per sample came from amplifying reference gene primers. Assay: immunoSEQ multiplex PCR; the TCRdb copy retains only in-frame clones and omits some. V, J and clone size derive from that table, while D and trimming were established from the DNA sequence. The table lists 40,000 to 50,000 clones, around 89% of them singletons. Per germline, CDR1 SEHNR and CDR2 FQNEAQ (reference sequence). V was cut by 3 bases and J by 0 bases, with 7 bases left in between. The CDR3 is 14 amino acids. Points on this clone: Additional DNA sequences in this sample encode the identical CDR3.

Sequenced input: peripheral blood. The TCR comes from a human donor in a cohort sampled during active COVID-19. The genes are TRBV7-9 and TRBJ2-3; weak D call: TRBD2 (6 bases). CDR3 nucleotide sequence: TGTGCCAGCAGCTTGGAGGGGAGCACAGATACGCAGTATTTT. Encoded protein: CASSLEGSTDTQYF.